The text below deals with one T cell receptor (beta chain). The antigen remains unidentified. The data derive from a study of T cells in Graves' hyperthyroidism and ophthalmopathy. Study-wide points: Ophthalmopathy cases were set apart from stable hyperthyroidism by a 13 V-J model.

Germline lookup yields CDR1 LNHNV and CDR2 YYDKDF (reference sequence). The CDR3 covers 17 residues. Germline trimming cut 0 bases from V and 0 bases from J; bases unmatched to any gene: 7. RNA transcripts yielded amplified TCR beta CDR3 regions. A first-round RT-PCR of the TCR CDR3 used the HTBI primer set. TCRdb re-derived calls from the multiplex PCR reads in MiXCR, one entry per CDR3 protein. The table has approximately 350,000 distinct CDR3 sequences, about 16% seen once. The sequenced sample consisted of blood. This chain connects TRBV15 to TRBJ2-5; 7 bases map to TRBD1. The receptor comes from a woman aged 55-75 years with Graves' ophthalmopathy. CDR3 nucleotide sequence: TGTGCCACCAGCAGAGATCATGAGGGGGCATACCAAGAGACCCAGTACTTC. Translated, it gives CATSRDHEGAYQETQYF.